This is a list of T cell receptor beta chains from one sample in a study of T cells expressing NK-cell markers. TCRdb reanalyzed the 5' RACE reads and collapses them to one entry per CDR3 protein, without DNA. This sample's table reports under 600,000 distinct CDR3 sequences. Sequenced input: blood T cells: a sorted CD56 or NKG2C T cell subset, CD4+ or CD8+ T cells, or bulk PBMC T cells (not recorded which). The receptors shown here come from a woman aged 45 to 65 in good health. The CDR3 runs from the conserved cysteine through the conserved F or W.

TRBJ2-1 TRBV10-3 CAISVVAGGLSEQFF
TRBJ2-3 TRBV19 CASSDLFSGKSTDTQYF
TRBJ1-1 TRBV9 CASSVSDTLNTEAFF
TRBJ2-3 TRBV12-3/TRBV12-4 CARGSGNISTDTQYF
TRBJ2-3 TRBV29-1 CSVDTGDTDTQYF
TRBJ2-3 TRBV7-2 CASSLRGQPTDTQYF
TRBJ2-5 TRBV20-1 CSASLSGRAETQYF
TRBJ2-6 TRBV6-5 CASSSLGSGANVLTF
TRBJ1-6 TRBV11-2 CASSVLAEDRNSPLHF
TRBJ2-1 TRBV10-2 CASNSIAGGPDNEQFF
TRBJ2-1 TRBV5-1 CASSSGLASTNEQFF
TRBJ2-3 TRBV3-1 CASSQEELADHTQYF
TRBJ1-1 TRBV5-5 CASSFDRANEAFF
TRBJ2-2 TRBV4-1 CASSPLGVGGTGELFF
TRBJ2-1 TRBV7-7 CASSLNRVLSEQFF
TRBJ1-4 TRBV5-1 CASSTDGATEKLFF
TRBJ2-5 TRBV24-1 CATSDVVSGRQETQYF
TRBJ1-2 TRBV4-1 CASSQGQGQRGGYTF
TRBJ2-1 TRBV5-1 CASSDEGGAYNEQFF
TRBJ2-1 TRBV7-2 CASSKLGAHNEQFF
TRBJ2-2 TRBV4-1 CASSNPSRTRTGELFF
TRBJ1-4 TRBV30 CAWEGLPNEKLFF
TRBJ2-1 TRBV27 CASSYITGLAGGGDNEQFF
TRBJ2-2 TRBV14 CASSRRWAGELFF
TRBJ2-5 TRBV4-2 CASSAIEYQETQYF
TRBJ1-5 TRBV7-6 CASSPGTGMQPQHF
TRBJ2-1 TRBV27 CASSSPGGSTYNEQFF
TRBJ2-4 TRBV6-5 CASNPRMTVAKNIQYF
TRBJ1-2 TRBV5-5 CASSKGTGQTYGYTF
TRBJ2-3 TRBV7-7 CASSAGRRADTQYF
TRBJ2-7 TRBV4-2 CASSQDWDNSYEQYF
TRBJ1-5 TRBV20-1 CSARELTRDSYQPQHF
TRBJ1-2 TRBV3-1 CASSQDSAGGYTF
TRBJ2-3 TRBV19 CATGDRGTDTQYF
TRBJ2-7 TRBV2 CASRTEVFSYEQYF
TRBJ2-5 TRBV10-3 CATGSRAETQYF
TRBJ2-1 TRBV9 CASSAGLAGMNEQFF
TRBJ2-3 TRBV15 CATSRSAGTGKADTQYF
TRBJ1-1 TRBV20-1 CSARRMDRMDTEAFF
TRBJ2-1 TRBV28 CASSYSDRDQFF
TRBJ1-1 TRBV29-1 CSVVTVPNTEAFF
TRBJ2-2 TRBV6-1 CASNWGAGELFF